Listed below are T cell receptor beta chains from one sample, sequenced in a study of blood T cell repertoires in COVID-19. The repertoire was sequenced with immunoSEQ multiplex PCR; TCRdb's copy has only in-frame clones and lacks some. The sample holds roughly 71,000 clones; roughly 90% are singletons and the top ten take approximately 28%. Sequences were obtained from peripheral blood. The receptors stem from a man aged 50 or older with acute or convalescent COVID-19. Each CDR3 is given with its conserved first and last residue. A D gene is named only where the DNA matches it firmly. Size values are once, few and many counts, or a class for expanded clones, and some rows have none.

v_call: TRBV9; d_call: TRBD1; clone_size: NA; j_call: TRBJ2-1; cdr3_aa: CASSGYRDRVDEQFF; cdr3_nt: TGTGCCAGCAGCGGGTACCGGGACAGGGTCGATGAGCAGTTCTTC
v_call: TRBV24-1; d_call: TRBD2; clone_size: NA; j_call: TRBJ2-3; cdr3_aa: CATSDQLTSGGSTDTQYF; cdr3_nt: TGTGCCACCAGTGATCAATTGACTAGCGGGGGGAGCACAGATACGCAGTATTTT
v_call: TRBV18; d_call: NA; clone_size: once; j_call: TRBJ2-7; cdr3_aa: CASSLNDEQYF; cdr3_nt: TGTGCCAGCTCACTAAATGACGAGCAGTACTTC
v_call: TRBV21-1; d_call: NA; clone_size: NA; j_call: TRBJ1-5; cdr3_aa: CASSKYRAQPQHF; cdr3_nt: TGTGCCAGCAGCAAATACAGGGCTCAGCCCCAGCATTTT
v_call: TRBV18; d_call: NA; clone_size: NA; j_call: TRBJ1-6; cdr3_aa: CASSPFGEGGYSPLHF; cdr3_nt: TGTGCCAGCTCACCTTTTGGCGAAGGGGGTTATTCACCCCTCCACTTT
v_call: TRBV30; d_call: NA; clone_size: few; j_call: TRBJ1-1; cdr3_aa: CAWHSNTEAFF; cdr3_nt: TGTGCCTGGCATTCGAACACTGAAGCTTTCTTT
v_call: TRBV5-4; d_call: TRBD2; clone_size: NA; j_call: TRBJ2-7; cdr3_aa: CASSLVSGTLTYEQYF; cdr3_nt: TGTGCCAGCAGCCTGGTGAGCGGGACGCTCACCTACGAGCAGTACTTC
v_call: TRBV19; d_call: NA; clone_size: NA; j_call: TRBJ1-2; cdr3_aa: CASSRGLSGYTF; cdr3_nt: TGTGCCAGTAGTAGGGGGCTGAGCGGCTACACCTTC
v_call: TRBV5-1; d_call: NA; clone_size: NA; j_call: TRBJ2-3; cdr3_aa: CASSLGLVSTDTQYF; cdr3_nt: TGCGCCAGCAGCTTGGGCCTAGTGAGCACAGATACGCAGTATTTT
v_call: TRBV5-5; d_call: NA; clone_size: NA; j_call: TRBJ1-3; cdr3_aa: CASSSTGSSGNTIYF; cdr3_nt: TGTGCCAGCAGCAGTACAGGGAGCTCTGGAAACACCATATATTTT
v_call: TRBV2; d_call: TRBD1; clone_size: NA; j_call: TRBJ2-1; cdr3_aa: CASRKQGAHEQFF; cdr3_nt: TGTGCCAGCAGGAAACAGGGGGCCCATGAGCAGTTCTTC
v_call: TRBV19; d_call: TRBD2; clone_size: NA; j_call: TRBJ2-7; cdr3_aa: CASSSLAGGREQYF; cdr3_nt: TGTGCCAGTAGTTCCTTAGCGGGGGGGCGCGAGCAGTACTTC
v_call: TRBV5-6; d_call: NA; clone_size: once; j_call: TRBJ2-5; cdr3_aa: CASSHYREPLGETQYF; cdr3_nt: TGTGCCAGCAGCCATTACAGGGAGCCCCTTGGAGAGACCCAGTACTTC
v_call: TRBV2; d_call: TRBD1; clone_size: NA; j_call: TRBJ1-1; cdr3_aa: CASSSDRVEAFF; cdr3_nt: TGTGCCAGCAGCTCTGACAGGGTTGAAGCTTTCTTT
v_call: TRBV3-1/TRBV3-2; d_call: NA; clone_size: NA; j_call: TRBJ1-5; cdr3_aa: CASSHFNQPQHF; cdr3_nt: TGTGCCAGCAGCCACTTCAATCAGCCCCAGCATTTT
v_call: TRBV18; d_call: NA; clone_size: NA; j_call: TRBJ1-4; cdr3_aa: CASSPREGVTNEKLFF; cdr3_nt: TGTGCCAGCTCACCCCGAGAGGGGGTAACTAATGAAAAACTGTTTTTT
v_call: TRBV11-2; d_call: TRBD1; clone_size: NA; j_call: TRBJ1-2; cdr3_aa: CASSAPGQGAPGYTF; cdr3_nt: TGTGCCAGCAGCGCTCCGGGACAGGGGGCGCCTGGCTACACCTTC
v_call: TRBV12-5; d_call: NA; clone_size: NA; j_call: TRBJ2-2; cdr3_aa: CASGLWRYGGELFF; cdr3_nt: TGTGCTAGTGGTTTGTGGCGGTACGGCGGGGAGCTGTTTTTT
v_call: TRBV7-2; d_call: TRBD1; clone_size: NA; j_call: TRBJ1-2; cdr3_aa: CASSLTGEWGYTF; cdr3_nt: TGTGCCAGCAGCTTAACAGGGGAATGGGGCTACACCTTC
v_call: TRBV20-1; d_call: NA; clone_size: NA; j_call: TRBJ2-7; cdr3_aa: CSAKIPYEQYF; cdr3_nt: TGCAGTGCTAAAATCCCTTACGAGCAGTACTTC
v_call: TRBV9; d_call: NA; clone_size: NA; j_call: TRBJ1-2; cdr3_aa: CASSVESGRGYTF; cdr3_nt: TGTGCCAGCAGCGTAGAATCGGGTCGTGGCTACACCTTC
v_call: TRBV19; d_call: TRBD1; clone_size: NA; j_call: TRBJ1-5; cdr3_aa: CASRGQGAYSNQPQHF; cdr3_nt: TGTGCCAGTAGGGGTCAGGGGGCGTATAGCAATCAGCCCCAGCATTTT